This T cell receptor beta chain was documented in a study of neurological immune-mediated disorders. Germline V gene data show CDR1 as SNHLY and CDR2 as FYNNEI. CDR3 size: 14 residues. With V trimmed by 5 bases and J by 4 bases, 5 bases remained unmatched. The cDNA came from 5'RACE, which used 10-nucleotide random UMIs. A single run covered 15-18 subjects with over 160 million TCR-beta sequences. TCRdb re-called the 5' RACE reads through MiXCR, storing one row per CDR3 protein. Of tens of thousands of distinct CDR3 sequences detected, approximately 4.2% appear once; the ten largest clones hold under 2.5%. Whole-study results and caveats: Levels of TCR clonal expansion peaked in HTLV-1-associated myelopathy and reached their lowest in multiple sclerosis, under those of healthy controls.

There are many counts of this clonotype. The antigen is not known. What was sequenced was PBMCs. The chain combines TRBV2 with TRBJ1-2; 9 nucleotides align to TRBD1. This receptor was identified in a man aged 25-40 years with multiple sclerosis. CDR3 sequence (DNA): TGTGCCAGCAGTCGCGGACAGGGGACCTATGGCTACACCTTC. Its translation is CASSRGQGTYGYTF. The full variable domain, completed using reference TRBV2 and TRBJ1-2, is EPEVTQTPSHQVTQMGQEVILRCVPISNHLYFYWYRQILGQKVEFLVSFYNNEISEKSEIFDDQFSVERPDGSNFTLKIRSTKLEDSAMYFCASSRGQGTYGYTFGSGTRLTVV.